This T cell receptor beta chain comes out of a study of T cell changes during pregnancy in multiple sclerosis. The CDR3 has 16 residues. With 6 bases clipped from V and 3 bases from J, the junction kept 9 bases outside the gene matches. Germline CDR1 reads SGHVS; CDR2 reads FNYEAQ. The table came from immunoSEQ multiplex PCR; TCRdb's copy has only in-frame clones and leaves some out. Of tens of thousands of clones in the sample, 90% to 95% were seen once. The specimen comprised peripheral blood, sampled in the third trimester of pregnancy. The sequence was obtained from a female donor in good health, enrolled as a control in a pregnancy study. The chain carries TRBV7-6 and TRBJ2-1; 9 positions agree with TRBD2. The CDR3 loop is CASSSIAGVGYNEQFF. CDR3 DNA: TGTGCCAGCAGTAGTATAGCGGGAGTGGGCTACAATGAGCAGTTCTTC.